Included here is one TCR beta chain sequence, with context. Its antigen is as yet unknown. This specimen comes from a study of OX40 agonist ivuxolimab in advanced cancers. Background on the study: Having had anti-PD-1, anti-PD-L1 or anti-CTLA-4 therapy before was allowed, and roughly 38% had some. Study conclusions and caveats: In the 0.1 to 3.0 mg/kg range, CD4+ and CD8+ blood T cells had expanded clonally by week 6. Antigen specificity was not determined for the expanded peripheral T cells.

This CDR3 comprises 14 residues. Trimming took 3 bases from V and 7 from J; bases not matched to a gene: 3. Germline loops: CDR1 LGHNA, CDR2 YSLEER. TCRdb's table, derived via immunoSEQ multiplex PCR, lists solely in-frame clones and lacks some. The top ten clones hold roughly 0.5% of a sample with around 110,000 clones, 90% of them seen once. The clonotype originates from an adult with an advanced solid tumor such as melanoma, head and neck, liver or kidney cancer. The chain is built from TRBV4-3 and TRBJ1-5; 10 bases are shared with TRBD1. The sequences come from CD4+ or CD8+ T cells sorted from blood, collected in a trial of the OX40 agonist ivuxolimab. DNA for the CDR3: TGCGCCAGCAGCCACGGGACAGGGGAACAGCCCCAGCATTTT. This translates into CASSHGTGEQPQHF.